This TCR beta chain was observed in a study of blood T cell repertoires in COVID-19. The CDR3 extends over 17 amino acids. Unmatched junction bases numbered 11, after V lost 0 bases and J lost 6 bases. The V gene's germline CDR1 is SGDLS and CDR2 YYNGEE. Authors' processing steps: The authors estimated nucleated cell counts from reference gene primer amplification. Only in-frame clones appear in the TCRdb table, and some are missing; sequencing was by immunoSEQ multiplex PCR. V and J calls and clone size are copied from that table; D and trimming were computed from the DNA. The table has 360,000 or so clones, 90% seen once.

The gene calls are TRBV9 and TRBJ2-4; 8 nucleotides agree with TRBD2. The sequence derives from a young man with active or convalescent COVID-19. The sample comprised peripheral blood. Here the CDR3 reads CASSVGPTAGEPNIQYF. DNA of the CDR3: TGTGCCAGCAGCGTAGGCCCCACAGCGGGAGAACCAAACATTCAGTACTTC. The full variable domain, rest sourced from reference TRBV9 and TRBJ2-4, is DSGVTQTPKHLITATGQRVTLRCSPRSGDLSVYWYQQSLDQGLQFLIQYYNGEERAKGNILERFSAQQFPDLHSELNLSSLELGDSALYFCASSVGPTAGEPNIQYFGAGTRLSVL.